The next 14 T cell receptor beta chains were all read from a single sample in a study of blood T cell repertoires in COVID-19. Produced via immunoSEQ multiplex PCR; TCRdb's table is partial and in-frame only. The data hold 240,000 or so clones, with 88% observed a single time. Sequences were obtained from peripheral blood. The receptors were sampled from a woman between 40 and 55 years old who had recovered from COVID-19.

The rearrangement links TRBV25-1 to TRBJ1-1; D gene ambiguous. Germline assignment: CDR1 MGHDK and CDR2 SYGVNS. V lost 6 bases and J 4 bases, leaving 15 bases between the germline ends. The CDR3 sequence is 14 residues long. The chain's CDR3 is CASRTTGMSTEAFF. The CDR3 DNA sequence: TGTGCCAGCAGAACGACGGGTATGTCCACTGAAGCTTTCTTT.

The chain carries TRBV29-1 and TRBJ2-3; TRBD1 might be the D (5 bases). Germline V lookup: CDR1 SQVTM, CDR2 ANQGSEA. The V end was cut by 4 bases, the J end by 7 bases, with 15 bases between. CDR3 length: 13 amino acids. The CDR3 DNA sequence: TGCAGCGTTGGACAGACCGTGGGGAATACGCAGTATTTT. Protein sequence: CSVGQTVGNTQYF.

The gene calls are TRBV6-6 and TRBJ1-2; unclear D gene. Deletions cut 11 bases from V and 8 bases from J, with 15 bases between. Germline V gene sequence: CDR1 MNHNY, CDR2 SVGAGI (reference sequence). The CDR3 contains 11 residues. Here the CDR3 DNA reads TGTGCCGGGCGGGGTCGGCAAGGCTACACCTTC. The encoded protein is CAGRGRQGYTF.

This clone was observed once. CDR3 nucleotides: TGTGCCAGCAGTTACCGGGACAGGGCTGGTGAGCTGTTTTTT. It specifies CASSYRDRAGELFF. The chain has TRBV2 and TRBJ2-2, with 9 bases that match TRBD1. From germline, CDR1 is SNHLY and CDR2 FYNNEI. CDR3 length equals 14 residues. V lost 5 bases to trimming and J lost 11 bases; unmatched junction nucleotides: 9. The full variable domain, rest sourced from reference TRBV2 and TRBJ2-2, is EPEVTQTPSHQVTQMGQEVILRCVPISNHLYFYWYRQILGQKVEFLVSFYNNEISEKSEIFDDQFSVERPDGSNFTLKIRSTKLEDSAMYFCASSYRDRAGELFFGEGSRLTVL.

The chain recombines TRBV7-9 with TRBJ1-5, with D hard to call. The CDR3 length is 13 residues. Germline assignment: CDR1 SEHNR and CDR2 FQNEAQ (reference sequence). Trimming removed 2 bases from V and 5 bases from J, with 7 bases in between. The CDR3 spells CASSLTVDQPQHF. The CDR3 DNA follows: TGTGCCAGCAGCTTAACGGTCGATCAGCCCCAGCATTTT.

This chain links TRBV29-1 with TRBJ1-1; the match to TRBD1 covers 9 bases. From germline, CDR1 is SQVTM and CDR2 ANQGSEA. CDR3 length: 12 amino acids. J lost 3 bases, V lost 7 bases, and 3 bases had no gene match. CDR3 in DNA: TGCAGCGGGGACAGGGACGACACTGAAGCTTTCTTT. It translates to CSGDRDDTEAFF.

The table lists this clone with a count of one. The J gene is TRBJ2-5, the V gene TRBV5-4, with D maybe TRBD2 (5 bases). Trimming removed 4 bases at V and 5 bases at J, with 15 bases between. The CDR3 has 14 residues. CDR1 is SGHNT and CDR2 is YYREEE in the germline V gene (reference sequence). The CDR3 here is CASSPPGNWETQYF. The CDR3 DNA is TGTGCCAGCAGCCCTCCGGGAAACTGGGAGACCCAGTACTTC.

The rearrangement uses TRBV7-2 and TRBJ2-7, with D perhaps TRBD2 (6 bases). The germline V and J ends were trimmed by 1 base and 9 bases, with 22 bases remaining between them. The CDR3 contains 16 residues. Per the germline V gene, CDR1 is SGHTA and CDR2 is FQGNSA. CDR3 loop: CASSLGPASASFWQYF. The CDR3 bases are TGTGCCAGCAGCTTAGGGCCCGCTAGCGCTTCCTTTTGGCAGTACTTC.

The chain combines TRBV24-1 with TRBJ1-6; 7 nucleotides match TRBD1. Germline trimming cut 7 bases from V and 0 bases from J; bases unmatched to any gene: 11. The length of the CDR3 is 18 residues. CDR1 is KGHDR and CDR2 is SFDVKD in the germline V gene. The CDR3 sequence: CATSAPSGGSSYNSPLHF. CDR3 DNA: TGTGCCACCAGCGCCCCCTCAGGGGGGAGCTCCTATAATTCACCCCTCCACTTT.

The V call is TRBV29-1, the J call TRBJ1-1; perhaps TRBD1 as D (6 bases). This CDR3 has 13 amino acids. Trimming cost V 7 bases and J 5 bases, with 17 bases left between them. The germline V gene has CDR1 SQVTM and CDR2 ANQGSEA. CDR3 region: CSARRGGGTEAFF. The CDR3 coding sequence is TGCAGCGCCCGGCGAGGGGGAGGGACTGAAGCTTTCTTT.

The chain recombines TRBV28 with TRBJ2-7; 9 bases are a match to TRBD2. Germline CDR1 reads MDHEN; CDR2 reads SYDVKM. The CDR3 runs to 15 residues. Unmatched junction bases numbered 8, after V lost 8 bases and J lost 0 bases. The CDR3 bases are TGTGCCAGCCGGGGTGGAGCGGGGGGCTCCTACGAGCAGTACTTC. This translates into CASRGGAGGSYEQYF. The variable domain in full, with the rest retrieved from reference TRBV28 and TRBJ2-7, is DVKVTQSSRYLVKRTGEKVFLECVQDMDHENMFWYRQDPGLGLRLIYFSYDVKMKEKGDIPEGYSVSREKKERFSLILESASTNQTSMYLCASRGGAGGSYEQYFGPGTRLTVT.

The chain's CDR3 is CASSYAPRGADYGYTF. CDR3 sequence (DNA): TGTGCCAGCAGTTACGCCCCCCGGGGGGCGGATTATGGCTACACCTTC. The chain combines TRBV6-5 with TRBJ1-2; D may be TRBD1 (6 bases). CDR3 length: 16 residues. Germline V gene data show CDR1 as MNHEY and CDR2 as SVGAGI. Between the trimmed V and J ends, which lost 2 bases and 5 bases, there was a span of 18 bases.

A single count supports this clone. The chain joins TRBV7-9 to TRBJ2-2; possibly TRBD2 for D (5 bases). In germline, CDR1 is SEHNR, CDR2 FQNEAQ (reference sequence). This CDR3 contains 17 residues. Trimming took 7 bases from V and 5 from J, leaving 23 bases between them. CDR3 in DNA: TGTGCCAGCACTCCCAGCCTATCCCCCCCGGGGACCGGGGAGCTGTTTTTT. Protein sequence: CASTPSLSPPGTGELFF. Filled out from reference TRBV7-9 and TRBJ2-2, the complete variable domain reads DTGVSQNPRHKITKRGQNVTFRCDPISEHNRLYWYRQTLGQGPEFLTYFQNEAQLEKSRLLSDRFSAERPKGSFSTLEIQRTEQGDSAMYLCASTPSLSPPGTGELFFGEGSRLTVL.

CDR3: CASSARSVGYEQYF. The CDR3 bases are TGTGCCAGCAGCGCACGGAGTGTTGGCTACGAGCAGTACTTC. V gene TRBV9 combines with J gene TRBJ2-7; D is undetermined. The germline V gene has CDR1 SGDLS and CDR2 YYNGEE. CDR3 length: 14 amino acids. Trimming cost V 3 bases and J 3 bases, with 13 bases left between them.